This T cell receptor (beta chain) was obtained from a study of CD8+ T cells in alopecia areata. Study context: Dosing with tofacitinib proceeded for 6 to 18 months, followed by 6 months off drug.

Study-wide results and limits: The link between baseline CD8+ expansion and response remains uncertain with one nonresponder. Persistence in scalp and blood during tofacitinib was observed for many expanded lesional clones.

The CDR3 length is 15 residues. The V end was cut by 0 bases, the J end by 0 bases, with 6 bases between. From germline, CDR1 is MNHEY and CDR2 SVGAGI. Regarding this clone: Its target is unknown. At the DNA level, this CDR3 is encoded by other sequences in the same sample as well.

The treatment denotes: oral pan-JAK inhibitor, 5-10 mg twice daily. Reverse transcribed after extraction, RNA yielded cDNA as the sequencing template. Assay used: immunoSEQ multiplex PCR; TCRdb lists only in-frame clones, some missing. The data contain roughly 250,000 clones, 60% of them singletons. This sequence was found in a human donor with alopecia areata. The chain recombines TRBV6-5 with TRBJ1-5; the D is unclear. Here the sequenced sample was CD4+ T cells sorted from blood, taken between weeks 51 and 52, from a patient treated with tofacitinib. For the CDR3, the DNA is TGTGCCAGCAGTTACTCTGGGAATAGCAATCAGCCCCAGCATTTT. Protein sequence: CASSYSGNSNQPQHF.